This T cell receptor (beta chain) was recorded in a study of cytomegalovirus exposure and HLA in healthy donors. Study-level points and caveats: As a later analysis showed, a missense DCLRE1C variant was linked to trimming of TCR beta V- and J-genes. In a later analysis, the majority of CMV-associated beta chains seemingly showed HLA restriction.

Remarks on this clone: Its cognate antigen is unknown.

V was clipped by 2 bases and J by 4 bases; unmatched bases: 7. Germline V gene data show CDR1 as MNHEY and CDR2 as SVGAGI. CDR3 length equals 15 residues. Vbeta (60) and Jbeta (13) primers were used in the PCR. Produced via immunoSEQ multiplex PCR; TCRdb's table is partial and in-frame only. This table holds more than 95,000 clones, 75% to 85% found once. The V gene is TRBV6-5, the J gene TRBJ1-2, with TRBD1 identical over 7 bases. This TCR was recovered from a man aged 30-40 years in good health and CMV-seropositive. Sequenced material: PBMCs. The CDR3 sequence is CASSYAPRGSYGYTF. In DNA, the CDR3 is TGTGCCAGCAGTTACGCTCCCAGGGGGAGCTATGGCTACACCTTC.